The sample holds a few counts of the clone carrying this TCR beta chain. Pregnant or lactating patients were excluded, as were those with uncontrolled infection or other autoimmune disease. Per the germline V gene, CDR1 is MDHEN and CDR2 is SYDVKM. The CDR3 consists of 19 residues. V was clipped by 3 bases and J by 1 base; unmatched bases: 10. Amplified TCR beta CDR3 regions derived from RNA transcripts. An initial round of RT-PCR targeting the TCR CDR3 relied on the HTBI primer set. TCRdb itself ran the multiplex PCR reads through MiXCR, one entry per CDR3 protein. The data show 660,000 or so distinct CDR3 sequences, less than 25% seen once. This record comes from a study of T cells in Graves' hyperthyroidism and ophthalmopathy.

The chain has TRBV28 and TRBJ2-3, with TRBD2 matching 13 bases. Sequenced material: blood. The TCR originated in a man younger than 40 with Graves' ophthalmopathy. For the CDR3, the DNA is TGTGCCAGCAGTTTTCCTTGGACTAGCGGGAGCGTGGGCACAGATACGCAGTATTTT. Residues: CASSFPWTSGSVGTDTQYF.